The entry below describes one T cell receptor beta chain. This clone's antigen is unknown. No much larger clonotype is one base removed from it; base qualities were not supplied. Reading from cysteine to phenylalanine, the CDR3 counts 14 amino acids. The only DNA kept is the CDR3, 42 bases in frame from the first base. The germline V gene yields SGHRS for CDR1 and YFSETQ for CDR2. This entry is derived from a study of blood T cells in healthy people across ages (dated by TCRdb to between 2014 and 2016). About the full investigation: In model experiments, template switching captured about one uniquely barcoded TCR beta cDNA molecule for every two T cells. Age-related changes in TCR beta repertoire diversity were measured in the study by deep sequencing normalized with unique cDNA molecular identifiers. Four age groups were formed from the donors: young (average 16 years), middle-aged (approximately 41), aged (roughly 58) and long-lived (82). Donors of different ages were randomly distributed across sequencing lanes to avoid experimental bias. Two additional independent replicas of 1 million unique cDNA reads from the same blood draw were analyzed for two donors (one aged 18 to 30 and one aged 80 or older).

Systemically healthy Caucasian individuals from Russia, 39 in total and aged roughly 6 to 100 years, were included as donors. Roughly 11 milliliters of peripheral blood were drawn from each donor into EDTA-treated Vacutainer tubes. PBMCs were isolated by Ficoll-Paque density-gradient centrifugation, with at least 7 million obtained per sample. Trizol reagent was used to extract total RNA from PBMCs, with at least 6 micrograms per sample. Naive CD45RAhigh/CD27high T cell percentages were measured by flow cytometry on a PBMC aliquot from every donor. The research as a whole found: As age increased, observed TCR beta diversity per million T cells dropped in a roughly linear way, and a significant reduction was already evident by age 40. The CMV infection status of donors was not known, potentially confounding age-related changes in expanded clonotypes. Bulk unsorted PBMC profiling prevented conclusive comparison of naive and antigen-experienced compartments. Compared with the aged group, the long-lived group had more naive CD4+ T cells, fewer expanded clones and increased TCR diversity, a pattern suggesting age selection. Estimates of total diversity based on one million sequenced T cells were regarded as lower bounds and as underestimates. Observed TCR beta diversity correlated strongly with the percentage of naive T cells measured by flow cytometry.

The method was 5' RACE. For sequencing, an Illumina HiSeq 2500 was employed. The second PCR ran for roughly 7 to 12 cycles and used a J-beta primer mix along with a sample-barcoded 5' primer. A template-switch 5' adaptor carrying 12 random nucleotides introduced a unique molecular identifier onto each TCR beta cDNA molecule. Each sample yielded at least 2.5 million CDR3-containing paired-end reads. First-strand cDNA synthesis was performed from all RNA using the Mint cDNA synthesis kit, with priming by a TRBC-specific oligonucleotide. Following uracil-DNA glycosylase treatment, a first 18-cycle PCR with universal primers M1SS and BC2_uni_R was performed on all cDNA. On the authors' methods: Each sample was normalized by randomly selecting 1 million high-quality reads, each carrying a distinct molecular identifier. Reads sharing molecular identifiers were discarded rather than binned into consensus sequences. MiTCR, with a Q25 quality threshold and the strictest error-elimination algorithm, was used for CDR3 identification, clonotype clustering and error correction. A nonparametric unseen species model with Euler transformation was used to estimate lower-bound total TCR beta diversity. TCRdb itself trimmed the public reads at Q25 with fastp, ran MiXCR and retained productive beta chains. Each entry merges the rows of one CDR3 protein and shows their most common DNA and genes. TCRdb's processing, not the authors' own work, is the source of the V and J calls. The sample profile shows about 800,000 distinct CDR3 sequences; roughly 46% of them were found once. The ten largest clones take up about a sixth of the sample.

The chain joins TRBV5-1 to TRBJ2-5, with a weak D call of TRBD1 (6 bases match). The J call may be wrong; the DNA end is better matched by TRBJ2-7. Sequencing was performed on blood. The TCR comes from an elderly man in good health. The DNA sequence is TGCGCCAGCAGCTTGGTGGACAGACAATACGAGCAGTACTTC. Its protein product is CASSLVDRQYEQYF.